This T cell receptor beta chain was documented in a study of blood T cell repertoires in COVID-19 (dated by TCRdb to the early 2020s). General notes on the study: Collaborator samples came from the United States, Italy and Spain and covered acute and convalescent phases of COVID-19. The dataset comprised deeply sampled blood TCRbeta repertoires from subjects exposed to, actively infected with, or recovered from COVID-19. The repertoires were released in a freely available public database intended as a resource for research on the immune response to SARS-CoV-2. A de-identified subject ID, COVID-19 status, age in years and sex were almost always included in the sample metadata. Samples were obtained from the ongoing ImmuneRACE study (first 160 participants) and from 1,254 subjects provided by 6 global collaborators. The material from the prospective study consisted of cDNA or gDNA derived from T cells, B-cell-depleted T cells, or PBMCs. HLA class I and class II types, where available, came from metadata supplied by the sample provider rather than from assay-based typing.

The paper as a whole reports these results and caveats: The amount of clinical and demographic metadata varied by source and participant and was provided uncurated.

The collaborating institutions used their own protocols to collect whole blood in K2EDTA tubes. For TCRbeta analysis, collaborators shipped samples as frozen whole blood, isolated PBMCs, or DNA extracted from either of those sample types. As to this clone: No antigen is known for it. No base quality values were provided; no much bigger clone lies one nucleotide off.

TCRbeta CDR3 regions were amplified from genomic DNA by means of the immunoSEQ Assay, a bias-controlled multiplex PCR. In the original analysis: Nucleated cell counts per sample were estimated from amplification of reference gene primers within the assay. To quantify the absolute abundance of each unique TCRbeta CDR3 rearrangement, sequence reads were collapsed and filtered. For each sample, productive Simpson clonality was calculated as the square root of Simpson's diversity index over productive rearrangements. Held by TCRdb, this immuneACCESS table contains in-frame sequences only and omits some clones. Under half of the omission traces to an unresolved V gene where checked; the cause of the rest is unknown. V and J calls and clone size follow that table, whereas D and trimming were derived from the DNA. The sample table holds under 200,000 clones, of which about three quarters were seen once. Together, the top ten hold 2.5% to 3% of the sample.

CDR3 length: 14 amino acids, cysteine to phenylalanine. Only the CDR3 region is kept as DNA, spanning 42 bases read in frame from base 1. From V the trimming removes 6 bases and from J it removes 3 bases, while the gene matches leave 2 bases of the junction unaccounted for. In the germline V gene (reference sequence), CDR1 corresponds to LNHDA and CDR2 to SQIVND. Sequenced: peripheral blood. Recombination connected TRBV19 to TRBJ1-4, and 9 bases in between align with TRBD1. The TCR comes from a man in his 70s with acute or convalescent COVID-19. The DNA sequence is as follows: TGTGCCAGTAGGTACAGGGGGCCTAATGAAAAACTGTTTTTT. Its protein is CASRYRGPNEKLFF. Reference TRBV19 and TRBJ1-4 proteins supply the regions before and after the CDR3; the full variable domain is: DGGITQSPKYLFRKEGQNVTLSCEQNLNHDAMYWYRQDPGQGLRLIYYSQIVNDFQKGDIAEGYSVSREKKESFPLTVTSAQKNPTAFYLCASRYRGPNEKLFFGSGTQLSVL.